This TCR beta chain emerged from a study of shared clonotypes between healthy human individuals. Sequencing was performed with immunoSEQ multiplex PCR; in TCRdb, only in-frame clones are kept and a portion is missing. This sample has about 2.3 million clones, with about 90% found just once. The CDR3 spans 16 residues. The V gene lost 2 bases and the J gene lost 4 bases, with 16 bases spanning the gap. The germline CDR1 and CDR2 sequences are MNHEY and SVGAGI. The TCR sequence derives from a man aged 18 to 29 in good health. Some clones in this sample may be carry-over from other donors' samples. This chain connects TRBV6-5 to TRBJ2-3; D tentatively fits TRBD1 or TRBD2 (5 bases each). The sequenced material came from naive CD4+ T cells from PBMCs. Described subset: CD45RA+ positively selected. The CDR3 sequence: CASSYAAGRGPDTQYF. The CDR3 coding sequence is TGTGCCAGCAGTTACGCGGCGGGTCGGGGCCCAGATACGCAGTATTTT.